Here is one T cell receptor beta chain with its context. Sequenced by immunoSEQ multiplex PCR; TCRdb stores in-frame clones only, minus some. The sample carries roughly 2 million clones, 95% recorded once. The data were obtained in a study of shared clonotypes between healthy human individuals. This CDR3 is 16 amino acids long. The V gene's germline CDR1 is SGHRS and CDR2 YFSETQ. With V trimmed by 5 bases and J by 1 base, 7 bases remained unmatched. The receptor comes from a man aged 18-30 years in good health. This sequence joins TRBV5-1 and TRBJ1-1; the match to TRBD1 covers 11 bases. The sample was naive CD4+ T cells sorted from blood. As for subset: CD45RA+ positively selected. CDR3 sequence: CASRDGQGAGNTEAFF. The CDR3 DNA follows: TGCGCCAGCAGGGATGGACAGGGGGCAGGGAACACTGAAGCTTTCTTT.